Following are 25 T cell receptor beta chains from one sample sequenced in a study of yellow fever vaccine responses in identical twins. TCRdb called the RT-PCR reads again in MiXCR, with one record for every CDR3 protein. The sample records roughly 4,200 distinct CDR3 sequences, 85% being singletons. This sample comprised T cells from blood (PBMCs), unsorted or a sorted subset (not recorded which), obtained before or after yellow fever vaccination (not recorded which). These receptor sequences come from a woman between 18 and 29 years old who received the yellow fever vaccine.

This clonotype has a single count. The chain is built from TRBV20-1 and TRBJ1-5; tentatively, D is TRBD1 (6 bases). The CDR3 has 14 amino acids. CDR1 and CDR2 from the germline V gene are DFQATT and SNEGSKA (reference sequence). V lost 3 bases, J lost 3 bases, and 12 bases lay in between. CDR3 protein: CSASTGRNNQPQHF. Here the CDR3 DNA reads TGCAGTGCTAGTACAGGGCGTAACAATCAGCCCCAGCATTTT.

This clonotype was observed a few times. The rearrangement joins TRBV7-9 to TRBJ1-1; tentative D call: TRBD1 (6 bases). The CDR3 length is 13 residues. The V end lost 5 bases, the J end lost 7 bases, and 14 bases lay between the germline ends. Germline CDR1 is SEHNR and CDR2 is FQNEAQ (reference sequence). CDR3 sequence: CASSINRVGEAFF. The CDR3 coding sequence is TGTGCCAGCAGCATTAACAGGGTTGGTGAAGCTTTCTTT.

The chain recombines TRBV2 with TRBJ2-1; D might be TRBD2 (7 bases). V was trimmed by 2 bases and J by 10 bases, leaving 21 bases between them. Germline-derived CDR1 and CDR2 are SNHLY and FYNNEI. The CDR3 is 16 amino acids. In nucleotides, the CDR3 is TGTGCCAGCAGTGAAAAGGCAGGTGGGGGGGGGCGGGAGCAGTTCTTC. Its protein product is CASSEKAGGGGREQFF.

The chain combines TRBV6-1 with TRBJ1-5, with D possibly being TRBD1 (5 bases). The CDR3 length is 13 residues. The germline CDR1 and CDR2 sequences are MNHNS and SASEGT. The V end was cut by 6 bases, the J end by 5 bases, with 11 bases between. DNA for the CDR3: TGTGCCAGCAGCTCAGGGTCTTATCAGCCCCAGCATTTT. Amino acid sequence: CASSSGSYQPQHF.

The chain carries TRBV7-6 and TRBJ1-5; the D is unclear. The V end lost 1 base, the J end lost 9 bases, and 10 bases lay between the germline ends. CDR1 SGHVS and CDR2 FNYEAQ come from the germline V gene. The CDR3 totals 13 residues. The CDR3: CASSLEPGGPQHF. The CDR3 region has the DNA TGTGCCAGCAGCTTAGAGCCGGGTGGGCCCCAGCATTTT. The full variable domain, completed using reference TRBV7-6 and TRBJ1-5, is GAGVSQSPRYKVTKRGQDVALRCDPISGHVSLYWYRQALGQGPEFLTYFNYEAQQDKSGLPNDRFSAERPEGSISTLTIQRTEQRDSAMYRCASSLEPGGPQHFGDGTRLSIL.

The J gene is TRBJ2-7, the V gene TRBV11-1; no firm D call. In germline, CDR1 is SGHAT, CDR2 FQDESV (reference sequence). CDR3 length: 16 amino acids. The V end lost 4 bases, the J end lost 2 bases, and 18 bases lay between the germline ends. CDR3 sequence: CASSSPPNTNTYEQYF. For the CDR3, the DNA is TGTGCCAGCAGCTCCCCACCCAACACGAATACCTACGAGCAGTACTTC.

The gene calls are TRBV18 and TRBJ2-3, with D tentatively TRBD1 or TRBD2 (5 bases each). Germline V gene lookup returns CDR1 KGHSH and CDR2 LQKENI. Deletions cut 2 bases from V and 2 bases from J, with 14 bases between. This CDR3 contains 16 residues. CDR3 coding DNA: TGTGCCAGCTCACCATATGAGGGACCACACACAGATACGCAGTATTTT. It encodes CASSPYEGPHTDTQYF. The variable domain in full, completed from reference TRBV18 and TRBJ2-3, reads NAGVMQNPRHLVRRRGQEARLRCSPMKGHSHVYWYRQLPEEGLKFMVYLQKENIIDESGMPKERFSAEFPKEGPSILRIQQVVRGDSAAYFCASSPYEGPHTDTQYFGPGTRLTVL.

The rearrangement joins TRBV11-2 to TRBJ2-1, with 7 positions matching TRBD1. CDR3 length equals 15 residues. The germline V gene encodes CDR1 SGHAT and CDR2 FQNNGV. V was pared by 5 bases and J by 4 bases, with 8 bases of the junction left unmatched. CDR3 region: CASSPGTDTYNEQFF. CDR3 coding DNA: TGTGCCAGCAGCCCTGGGACAGATACTTACAATGAGCAGTTCTTC. The full variable domain, with the rest looked up from reference TRBV11-2 and TRBJ2-1, is EAGVAQSPRYKIIEKRQSVAFWCNPISGHATLYWYQQILGQGPKLLIQFQNNGVVDDSQLPKDRFSAERLKGVDSTLKIQPAKLEDSAVYLCASSPGTDTYNEQFFGPGTRLTVL.

The chain is built from TRBV28 and TRBJ2-3; D is unresolved. CDR1 MDHEN and CDR2 SYDVKM come from the germline V gene. The CDR3 is 17 residues long. Trimming shortened V by 4 bases and J by 1 base, and 18 bases separated the two germline ends. CDR3 amino acids: CASSSTLSYSRTDTQYF. CDR3 nucleotide sequence: TGTGCCAGCAGTTCCACGCTCTCTTATTCACGCACAGATACGCAGTATTTT.

Concerning this clonotype itself: One junction end does not reproduce the germline sequence, and a read error may be involved. This chain uses TRBV11-3 with TRBJ2-2; unclear D gene. The CDR3 contains 15 residues. CDR1 is SGHNT, CDR2 YENEEA, per germline. The CDR3 region is CASSVESSGTGELFF. The CDR3 coding sequence is TGTGCCAGCAGCGTAGAATCCTCGGGCACCGGGGAGCTGTTTTTT.

This clonotype was seen only a few times. J is TRBJ2-3 and V is TRBV11-3; TRBD2 matches 11 bases. J gave up 4 bases and V 4 bases, and 1 base lay outside the gene matches. The CDR3 extends over 14 amino acids. CDR1 SGHNT and CDR2 YENEEA come from the germline V gene. As DNA, the CDR3 is TGTGCCAGCAGCTCGACTAGCGGGGCAGATACGCAGTATTTT. This encodes CASSSTSGADTQYF.

The rearrangement uses TRBV2 and TRBJ2-3; D ambiguous. CDR1 is SNHLY, CDR2 FYNNEI, per germline. The CDR3 length is 10 residues. V was clipped by 6 bases and J by 6 bases, with 4 bases between them. The CDR3 DNA follows: TGTGCCAGCAGAGGTGATACGCAGTATTTT. It yields the protein CASRGDTQYF.

The sample holds one count of this clonotype. V is TRBV13 and J is TRBJ2-1, with D maybe TRBD2 (6 bases). Trimming took 6 bases from V and 4 from J, leaving 10 bases between them. The length of the CDR3 is 13 residues. Germline values: CDR1 PRHDT, CDR2 FYEKMQ (reference sequence). CDR3 DNA sequence: TGTGCCAGCAGAGTCGGGGGTTACAATGAGCAGTTCTTC. Its protein is CASRVGGYNEQFF.

V and J are TRBV2 and TRBJ2-1; 7 bases agree with TRBD2. Trimming at V came to 1 base and at J to 7 bases, leaving 4 bases not matched to a gene. The germline gives CDR1 SNHLY, CDR2 FYNNEI. The CDR3 totals 14 residues. CDR3 loop: CASSEVSSGNEQFF. The CDR3 DNA sequence: TGTGCCAGCAGTGAAGTTAGTAGCGGGAATGAGCAGTTCTTC.

The V call is TRBV5-1, the J call TRBJ2-1; TRBD1 matches 7 bases. CDR1 and CDR2 (germline): SGHRS, YFSETQ. V dropped 3 bases and J dropped 4; count of bases not matched to a gene: 7. This CDR3 comprises 15 residues. The CDR3 loop is CASSSGQNRYNEQFF. In DNA, the CDR3 is TGCGCCAGCAGCTCGGGACAGAATAGGTACAATGAGCAGTTCTTC. The variable domain in full, completed from reference TRBV5-1 and TRBJ2-1, reads KAGVTQTPRYLIKTRGQQVTLSCSPISGHRSVSWYQQTPGQGLQFLFEYFSETQRNKGNFPGRFSGRQFSNSRSEMNVSTLELGDSALYLCASSSGQNRYNEQFFGPGTRLTVL.

This rearrangement joins TRBV15 to TRBJ1-1; D unresolved. The CDR3 totals 15 residues. Looked up from germline, CDR1 is LNHNV and CDR2 is YYDKDF (reference sequence). The V end lost 0 bases, the J end lost 4 bases, and 12 bases lay between the germline ends. Here the CDR3 reads CATSRDGGLGTEAFF. CDR3 coding DNA: TGTGCCACCAGCAGAGATGGAGGGCTGGGCACTGAAGCTTTCTTT.

The chain has TRBV11-3 and TRBJ1-3; TRBD1 might be the D (5 bases). Germline V gene lookup returns CDR1 SGHNT and CDR2 YENEEA. This CDR3 spans 16 amino acids. V was cut by 0 bases and J by 0 bases, with 9 bases left in between. The CDR3 here is CASSLEGTFSGNTIYF. Written as DNA, the CDR3 is TGTGCCAGCAGCTTAGAGGGGACTTTCTCTGGAAACACCATATATTTT.

The chain links TRBV12-3 or TRBV12-4 to TRBJ2-1, with TRBD2 matching 11 bases. This CDR3 comprises 16 residues. The trim removed 3 bases at V and 1 base at J, leaving 2 bases unmatched. CDR3 loop: CASSFRTSGSYNEQFF. CDR3 in DNA: TGTGCCAGCAGTTTCCGGACTAGCGGGTCCTACAATGAGCAGTTCTTC.

The chain couples TRBV6-2 or TRBV6-3 to TRBJ1-1; tentatively, D is TRBD1 (5 bases). V lost 0 bases to trimming and J lost 4 bases, with 12 bases between them. Germline CDR1 and CDR2: MNHEY and SVGEGT. CDR3 length: 15 amino acids. The CDR3 is CASSYSIQVRTEAFF. The DNA for the CDR3 is TGTGCCAGCAGTTACTCGATACAGGTTCGCACTGAAGCTTTCTTT.

This clonotype was found a few times. This chain uses TRBV20-1 with TRBJ2-7; D is unclear. Trimming removed 6 bases at V and 9 bases at J, with 9 bases between. Germline CDR1 is DFQATT and CDR2 is SNEGSKA (reference sequence). CDR3 length: 9 residues. CDR3 sequence: CSAPIGQYF. CDR3 in DNA: TGCAGTGCCCCTATAGGGCAGTACTTC.

This clonotype was seen only once. The chain uses TRBV28 and TRBJ1-1; weak D call: TRBD1 (5 bases). Per the germline V gene, CDR1 is MDHEN and CDR2 is SYDVKM. V lost 2 bases and J 3 bases, leaving 10 bases between the germline ends. The CDR3 is 14 residues long. The CDR3 loop reads CASSLAGAHTEAFF. The CDR3 nucleotides read TGTGCCAGCAGTTTAGCTGGGGCGCACACTGAAGCTTTCTTT.

The chain employs TRBV29-1 and TRBJ2-3, with D hard to call. The germline CDR1 and CDR2 sequences are SQVTM and ANQGSEA. The CDR3 loop spans 11 amino acids. V lost 7 bases and J lost 5, with 10 bases in between. In nucleotides, the CDR3 is TGCAGCGCTGGCCCCGGAGATACGCAGTATTTT. It is translated as CSAGPGDTQYF.

This chain joins TRBV18 and TRBJ2-4, with 9 bases that match TRBD1. This CDR3 is built from 14 residues. Germline V gene data show CDR1 as KGHSH and CDR2 as LQKENI. The ends lost 3 bases at V and 6 bases at J; junction bases unmatched: 3. CDR3 sequence reads: CASSPSGQGNIQYF. The CDR3 region has the DNA TGTGCCAGCTCACCCTCGGGACAGGGAAACATTCAGTACTTC.

The chain is built from TRBV7-9 and TRBJ1-2; D is undetermined. CDR3 size: 14 residues. Trimming took off 0 bases at V and 4 bases at J, with 9 bases between the two ends. Germline V gene lookup returns CDR1 SEHNR and CDR2 FQNEAQ (reference sequence). The CDR3: CASSLAAELYGYTF. Here the CDR3 DNA reads TGTGCCAGCAGCTTAGCGGCAGAACTCTATGGCTACACCTTC. The variable domain in full, completed from reference TRBV7-9 and TRBJ1-2, reads DTGVSQNPRHKITKRGQNVTFRCDPISEHNRLYWYRQTLGQGPEFLTYFQNEAQLEKSRLLSDRFSAERPKGSFSTLEIQRTEQGDSAMYLCASSLAAELYGYTFGSGTRLTVV.

V usage is TRBV5-1 and J usage is TRBJ2-5; D not resolved. Trimming removed 1 base from V and 0 bases from J, with 7 bases in between. CDR3 size: 14 residues. Looked up from germline, CDR1 is SGHRS and CDR2 is YFSETQ. CDR3 bases: TGCGCCAGCAGCTTGAACGCAGACCAAGAGACCCAGTACTTC. This sequence encodes CASSLNADQETQYF.